This T cell receptor (beta chain) came from a study of control samples from healthy donors and cancer patients. Generated by immunoSEQ multiplex PCR, the TCRdb table keeps only in-frame clones and is missing some. The table has 170,000 or so clones, 85% to 95% seen once; the top ten hold around 1.5%. V lost 0 bases to trimming and J lost 5 bases, with 8 bases between them. Germline lookup yields CDR1 LGHNA and CDR2 YNFKEQ. The CDR3 extends over 14 amino acids. The TCR originated in a woman younger than 35 in good health. Sequences were obtained from blood. The rearrangement joins TRBV4-2 to TRBJ1-5; no clear D. The CDR3 nucleotides are TGTGCCAGCAGCCAAGAAGGGAAGGATCAGCCCCAGCATTTT. This translates into CASSQEGKDQPQHF.